Presented here are 2 T cell receptor beta chains from one specimen sequenced in a study of beta chain features in type 1 diabetes. Expressed TCRB transcripts were sequenced, since all the RNA that had been isolated was reverse transcribed. Method: immunoSEQ multiplex PCR; TCRdb's copy keeps in-frame clones and lacks some. Here the sample spans under 450,000 clones, more than 12% being singletons. What was sequenced was naive CD4+ T cells from blood. These receptors were taken from a woman aged 18-35 years in good health.

This clone was seen a few times. The chain uses TRBV28 and TRBJ1-5; 8 positions agree with TRBD1. The CDR3 is 13 residues long. Germline V lookup: CDR1 MDHEN, CDR2 SYDVKM. The ends lost 6 bases at V and 8 bases at J; junction bases unmatched: 6. The DNA of the CDR3 is TGTGCCAGCAGCCCGACAGGGGTAAAGCCCCAGCATTTT. This gives the protein CASSPTGVKPQHF. Full variable domain (remainder filled in from reference TRBV28 and TRBJ1-5): DVKVTQSSRYLVKRTGEKVFLECVQDMDHENMFWYRQDPGLGLRLIYFSYDVKMKEKGDIPEGYSVSREKKERFSLILESASTNQTSMYLCASSPTGVKPQHFGDGTRLSIL.

V usage is TRBV6-5 and J usage is TRBJ1-1; D gene ambiguous. The germline gives CDR1 MNHEY, CDR2 SVGAGI. This CDR3 has 14 amino acids. V lost 5 bases and J 5 bases, leaving 15 bases between the germline ends. CDR3 coding DNA: TGTGCCAGCAGTGAAAGGTGGAGTGGGACTGAAGCTTTCTTT. Translation gives CASSERWSGTEAFF.